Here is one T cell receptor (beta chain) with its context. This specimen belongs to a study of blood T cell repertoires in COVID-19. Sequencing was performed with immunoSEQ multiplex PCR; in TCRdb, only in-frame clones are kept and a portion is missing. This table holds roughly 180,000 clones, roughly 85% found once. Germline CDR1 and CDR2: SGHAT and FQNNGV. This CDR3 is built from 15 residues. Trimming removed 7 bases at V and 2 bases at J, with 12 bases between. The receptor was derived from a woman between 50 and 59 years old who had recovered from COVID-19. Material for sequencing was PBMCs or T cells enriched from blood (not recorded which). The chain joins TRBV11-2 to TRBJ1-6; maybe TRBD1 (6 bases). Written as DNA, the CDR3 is TGTGCCAGCAATCCGACAGGCCCCTATAATTCACCCCTCCACTTT. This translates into CASNPTGPYNSPLHF.